This T cell receptor beta chain stems from a study of cytomegalovirus exposure and HLA in healthy donors (dated by TCRdb to the late 2010s). Context from the whole study: An earlier analysis of approximately 600 of the donors reported 250 to 300 Gb of sequence data and 117 million unique TCR beta sequences from 150 million to 200 million T cells. Approximately 310 gigabases of sequencing data and approximately 93 million unique TCR sequences were included in an early release covering about 620 HLA-typed donors. A later analysis re-examined previously published TCR beta repertoires from just over 650 donors and added high-resolution HLA genotyping to investigate patterns of TCR occurrence. A handful of DR-DQ haplotypes were handled as single units for association and clustering because linkage in the cohort was strong. The study aimed to test whether signatures of past pathogen exposure could be identified by cataloging public T cell receptors. Donor age, sex, ethnicity and CMV serostatus were compiled alongside the repertoire data. Of the 398 genotyped donors, around 81% fell in the genetic ancestry cluster associated with self-reported Caucasian donors. To decide whether each TCR beta V gene segment behaved as functional or pseudogenic, an earlier analysis of over 500 of the donors relied on high-throughput TCR beta sequencing. The study combined high-throughput TCR immunosequencing, statistical association of individual TCRs with disease status, and machine learning to predict cytomegalovirus infection status. Among under 450 genotyped donors of the cohort, an average of around 240,000 unique TCR beta nucleotide sequences were sequenced per donor, roughly 18% of them non-productive. Typing coverage differed by locus: A, B, C, DRB1 and DQB1 were typed in roughly 620-630 donors, DQA1 in about 500, DPA1 in approximately 600, and DPB1 in 450 to 490. The study used immunosequencing to profile the T cell repertoires of more than 650 subjects and linked those repertoires to cytomegalovirus serostatus. In addition to the first cohort of 650 to 800 subjects, a separate validation cohort of about 120 different subjects was used. Genome-wide SNP genotypes for about 55% of the roughly 670 donors were used in a later genetic analysis, which treated that subset as a discovery cohort. Rather than using new phenotypic data, the later analysis identified candidate immune exposures from TCR beta sequences and from how often those sequences occurred across donors. HLA typing included class I and class II loci at four-digit resolution. All discovery cohort repertoires had been generated on a single sequencing platform. What the authors observed across the whole study: In a later analysis, most CMV-associated TCR beta chains were found to appear HLA-restricted, with HLA associations seemingly driven largely by CMV exposure. Several of the top co-occurrence clusters appeared to be linked to parvovirus B19, influenza, CMV and Epstein-Barr virus, according to a later analysis. In a later genetic analysis, a missense DCLRE1C variant was associated with V-gene and J-gene trimming of TCR beta chains, and the association was replicated in an independent cohort. The 87-base-pair reads could not distinguish some IMGT-functional V segments, including TRBV6-2 and TRBV6-3, so those segments were excluded. Compared with equally common non-associated chains, HLA-associated TCR beta chains in a later analysis were more clonally expanded and had lower generation probabilities. CMV serostatus was the only immune exposure information available for the cohort. Across donors, most TCR sequences were observed very rarely, whereas some public TCRs were present in many individuals. Because counts were too low, roughly 16 rarely observed V segments, including chromosome 9 orphons, were left out of the earlier analysis of some 600 of the donors. The presence/absence analyses assumed that sequencing depth was roughly uniform across donors, and that assumption may not be true. In a later genetic analysis, fewer N-insertions in productive TCRs were reported among donors in an Asian-associated ancestry cluster than the roughly 640-donor mean. A further reported finding was that TCR beta sequences accurately predicted the HLA-A and HLA-B alleles for most subjects in the first cohort. The classifier was reported to diagnose cytomegalovirus status with high specificity and sensitivity in both the original cohort and the validation cohort. A total of about 150 TCR beta chains were listed by the study as associated with cytomegalovirus. Because some donors lacked HLA typing at each locus, the association tests relied only on the typed subset. Correlated functional status among segregating V segments might reflect linkage disequilibrium, but an unknown experimental factor could not be ruled out. An earlier analysis of approximately 530 of the donors showed that most TCR beta V segments appeared in productive rearrangements either about 87% or about 30% of the time, which broadly matched IMGT annotations. A cluster of highly shared sequence variants was judged likely to represent a technical artifact of the sequencing pipeline. In this cohort, only TCR beta chains were sequenced, and detectable features were limited by the absence of alpha or paired-chain data. Strong co-occurrence of HLA alleles, especially DR and DQ, made assigning TCR associations to individual alleles difficult. Specific HLA alleles were associated with more than 15,000 TCR beta sequences at a false discovery rate of 0.05 in a later analysis. According to a later analysis, TCR association rates differed among HLA loci, with DRB1 alleles showing the most associated TCRs and HLA-C alleles showing the fewest. In vitro tests confirmed that a few of the cytomegalovirus-associated TCR beta chains recognize cytomegalovirus antigens. The authors suggested that the approach could potentially be generalized to other disease states and immunological phenotypes.

The cohort consisted of 670 or so healthy bone marrow donors. At the time of sampling, every cohort member was nominally healthy, though immune exposures that went unrecorded were likely present. The donor was CMV seronegative and was included in the group of hundreds of seronegative cohort members. Every donor gave a peripheral blood sample, and the peripheral blood mononuclear cells from that sample were used for TCR beta sequencing. The Qiagen DNeasy Blood Extraction Kit was used to extract genomic DNA from the blood cell samples. The CDR3 holds 15 amino acids from the cysteine to the phenylalanine. Only the CDR3 DNA stays, 45 bases, in frame from base 1. Germline trimming amounts to 4 bases on V and 2 bases on J, with 8 as the count of junction bases outside the gene matches. The germline V gene specifies SGDLS as CDR1 and YYNGEE as CDR2. The library was prepared using the immunoSEQ multiplex PCR assay. A mixture of 60 forward primers for TCR Vbeta segments and 13 reverse primers for TCR Jbeta segments was used in the multiplex PCR. A multiplex PCR assay on genomic DNA amplified the CDR3 region of rearranged TCR beta genes. Amplified TCR beta libraries were sequenced as 87-base-pair reads on the Illumina HiSeq System. In the authors' own workflow: A later analysis counted approximately 74 million unique TCR beta chains across the 650 to 800 repertoires, and some 11 million of these chains were shared by at least two donors. To remove PCR and sequencing errors, raw reads were error-corrected and collapsed into unique sequences using a nearest-neighbor algorithm that merged closely related sequences. Alignment of CDR3 sequences to IMGT reference sequences was used to assign V, D and J gene segments. For a sequence to be retained, at least a six-nucleotide match to both a V gene segment and a J gene segment was required. A rearrangement was called productive if the CDR3 had no stop codons and remained in frame with V and J, and every other rearrangement was called non-productive. CDR3 was defined according to IMGT convention as the region running from the second conserved V-encoded cysteine to the conserved J-encoded phenylalanine. The earlier analysis of 550 to 650 of the donors excluded any sequence lacking an unambiguous match to a single V gene segment. In an earlier analysis of several hundred of the donors, V segments were called functional above 56.7% productive rearrangements and were called segregating when the between-donor standard deviation exceeded 5%. A statistical classification framework was developed to diagnose cytomegalovirus status using the catalog of TCR beta chain sequences. In a later analysis, V and J genes were assigned by comparing TCR nucleotide sequences against IMGT/GENE-DB human TR gene sequences. The TCRdist pipeline was used in a later analysis to assign CDR3 sequences and most-parsimonious VDJ recombination scenarios. A later analysis defined each TCR beta chain by its CDR3 amino acid sequence plus V-gene family, and excluded reads lacking a unique V-gene family. A later analysis removed 500 to 600 highly shared, low-generation-probability nucleotide sequences to deal with suspected cross-contamination and a sequencing artifact. A later analysis calculated a clonal expansion index for each public chain from normalized within-repertoire ranks of inferred template counts. In a later analysis, generation probabilities were computed using a VDJ recombination model fitted to out-of-frame rearrangements, and the results were checked against IGoR. Hypergeometric tests were used in a later analysis to score TCR-TCR, TCR-HLA and TCR-CMV co-occurrence, with a repertoire-size bias correction applied to the TCR pairs. A later analysis estimated false discovery rates by permuting HLA or CMV assignments 20 times. In a later analysis, co-occurring TCRs were grouped using DBSCAN, with TCRdist sequence similarity added in when clustering inside HLA-allele-positive subsets. For co-occurrence clustering, repertoires with fewer than 30,000 or more than 120,000 public chains were excluded, along with roughly 5 repertoires with anomalous nucleotide sharing. Here the immuneACCESS table is served through TCRdb, limited to in-frame sequences with V and J called. Missing clones are a known gap in these copies; in checked studies unresolved V genes cover under half, and the rest lacks a known reason. D and trimming were read from the DNA, whereas the V and J calls and clone size are those reported in that table. This sample holds 210,000 or so clones; approximately 88% were observed only once. The ten largest clones add up to 0.71% of the sample.

Of note for this clone: This receptor's antigen is unknown. Per-base quality was not reported, and no clone a single base away is much larger than it.

Specimen: PBMCs. The sequence came from a boy aged 2 to 9 in good health and CMV-seronegative. The chain is made from TRBV9 and TRBJ2-7, and 8 bases in between align with TRBD1. The encoded CDR3 is CASSPRTGSPYEQYF. The DNA reads TGTGCCAGCAGCCCTCGGACAGGGTCCCCCTACGAGCAGTACTTC.